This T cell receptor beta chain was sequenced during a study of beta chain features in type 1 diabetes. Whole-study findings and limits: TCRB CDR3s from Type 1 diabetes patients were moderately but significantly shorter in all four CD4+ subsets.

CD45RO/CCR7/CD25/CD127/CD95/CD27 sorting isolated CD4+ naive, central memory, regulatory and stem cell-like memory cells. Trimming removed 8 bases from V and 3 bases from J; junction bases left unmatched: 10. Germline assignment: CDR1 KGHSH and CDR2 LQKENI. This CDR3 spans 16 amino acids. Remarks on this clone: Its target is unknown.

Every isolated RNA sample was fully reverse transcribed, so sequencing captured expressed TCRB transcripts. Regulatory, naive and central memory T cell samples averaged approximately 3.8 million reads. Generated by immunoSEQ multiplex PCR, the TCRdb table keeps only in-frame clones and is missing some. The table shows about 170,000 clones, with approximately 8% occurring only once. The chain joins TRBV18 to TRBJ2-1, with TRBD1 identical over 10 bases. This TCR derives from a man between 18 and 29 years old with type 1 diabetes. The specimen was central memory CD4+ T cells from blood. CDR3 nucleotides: TGTGCCAGCGCGCTAAACCGGGACAGGGGCTACAATGAGCAGTTCTTC. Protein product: CASALNRDRGYNEQFF.